In its sample, the clone carrying this TCR beta chain was seen a few times. Antigen: not known. Unique molecular identifiers were incorporated into the prepared TCRbeta library. TCRdb passed the PCR reads through MiXCR, listing each CDR3 protein once. The table lists around 200,000 distinct CDR3 sequences, 7.5% to 9.5% of them singletons, with approximately 34% in the top ten. This specimen comes from a study of T-cell reconstitution after alpha-beta-depleted transplantation in children. Trimming removed 3 bases from V and 9 bases from J; junction bases left unmatched: 3. This CDR3 comprises 15 residues. CDR1 MGHRA and CDR2 YSYEKL come from the germline V gene. Study conclusions and caveats: Several hundred expanded graft clones reportedly gave rise to the alpha-beta T cells present about two months after transplant. At the one-year point after transplant, T-cell counts and TCRbeta diversity were found to come mostly from T cells that had been newly produced. At day 60, the high TCRbeta diversity found in some patients originated from recipient T cells and thymic progenitors that had survived.

Source: PBMCs, mostly from graft donor cells, taken 360 days after TCRalphabeta/CD19-depleted stem cell transplant. The receptor was derived from a male patient aged 2 to 9 who had a stem cell transplant for acute myeloid leukemia, so the T cells may come from the graft donor. The chain uses TRBV4-1 and TRBJ2-1, with TRBD2 matching 15 bases. The CDR3 sequence is CASSHGLAGGGEQFF. Here the CDR3 DNA reads TGCGCCAGCAGCCACGGACTAGCGGGAGGGGGTGAGCAGTTCTTC.